This T cell receptor (beta chain) was identified during a study of cytomegalovirus exposure and HLA in healthy donors. Study-wide background: A data release that came early held about 89 million unique TCRs from HLA-typed donors.

The PCR used 60 Vbeta and 13 Jbeta primers. Repertoires were generated with immunoSEQ multiplex PCR, while TCRdb's copy carries only in-frame clones and drops some. The table lists under 150,000 clones, around 63% of them singletons, with approximately 11% in the top ten. CDR3 length: 14 residues. V dropped 5 bases and J dropped 5; count of bases not matched to a gene: 5. Germline V gene lookup returns CDR1 PRHDT and CDR2 FYEKMQ (reference sequence). This chain connects TRBV13 to TRBJ1-1, with TRBD1 matching 10 bases. What was sequenced was PBMCs. The TCR was taken from a man aged 35 to 55 in good health and CMV-seropositive. CDR3: CASSIRQGATEAFF. The CDR3 bases are TGTGCCAGCAGCATTCGACAGGGGGCGACTGAAGCTTTCTTT.